What follows are 29 T cell receptor beta chains derived from one specimen sequenced in a study of blood T cell repertoires in COVID-19. The data were produced by immunoSEQ multiplex PCR, yet TCRdb's version contains in-frame clones alone and is incomplete. The table records about 270,000 clones, roughly 90% of them present only once. The material sequenced was PBMCs or T cells enriched from blood (not recorded which). These receptors were collected from a woman aged 35 to 49 with acute COVID-19.

This chain joins TRBV11-3 and TRBJ2-1; 9 bases agree with TRBD2. Germline V gives CDR1 SGHNT, CDR2 YENEEA. The CDR3 has 16 amino acids. The trim removed 1 base at V and 1 base at J, leaving 2 bases unmatched. CDR3 amino acids: CASSLGREGSYNEQFF. CDR3 DNA sequence: TGTGCCAGCAGCTTAGGGCGGGAGGGGTCCTACAATGAGCAGTTCTTC. Combining the CDR3 with reference TRBV11-3 and TRBJ2-1 gives the whole variable domain EAGVVQSPRYKIIEKKQPVAFWCNPISGHNTLYWYLQNLGQGPELLIRYENEEAVDDSQLPKDRFSAERLKGVDSTLKIQPAELGDSAVYLCASSLGREGSYNEQFFGPGTRLTVL.

The rearrangement links TRBV2 to TRBJ1-6, with 7 bases lining up with TRBD1. CDR1 is SNHLY, CDR2 FYNNEI, per germline. There are 22 residues in the CDR3. V lost 2 bases, J lost 0 bases, and 19 bases stayed unmatched. CDR3 sequence (DNA): TGTGCCAGCAGTGAATCGGGGGTGACAGGGAAGGCCATATCCTCCTATAATTCACCCCTCCACTTT. Translating gives CASSESGVTGKAISSYNSPLHF.

This sequence joins TRBV7-3 and TRBJ2-1; TRBD2 matches 11 bases. There are 16 residues in the CDR3. V gave up 0 bases and J gave up 3 bases; unmatched junction bases: 1. Germline CDR1 reads SGHTA; CDR2 reads FQGTGA. The CDR3 DNA reads TGTGCCAGCAGCTTAACCGGGACTAGCGGCTACAATGAGCAGTTCTTC. Translated, it gives CASSLTGTSGYNEQFF.

The chain combines TRBV24-1 with TRBJ1-2; the match to TRBD1 covers 8 bases. Germline loops: CDR1 KGHDR, CDR2 SFDVKD. The ends lost 4 bases at V and 4 bases at J; junction bases unmatched: 1. The length of the CDR3 is 13 residues. In DNA form, the CDR3 reads TGTGCCACCAGTGAGGGGACAGGCTATGGCTACACCTTC. It is translated as CATSEGTGYGYTF.

This sequence joins TRBV18 and TRBJ1-2; D is possibly TRBD1 (6 bases). Germline values: CDR1 KGHSH, CDR2 LQKENI. The CDR3 spans 15 residues. Trimming shortened V by 8 bases and J by 2 bases, and 18 bases separated the two germline ends. CDR3 nucleotide sequence: TGTGCCAGCCGCAGCGGGACAACGGAAAACTATGGCTACACCTTC. The encoded protein is CASRSGTTENYGYTF.

The rearrangement uses TRBV28 and TRBJ1-2; weak D call: TRBD1 (6 bases). The CDR3 is made up of 16 amino acids. Germline loops: CDR1 MDHEN, CDR2 SYDVKM. Trimming shortened V by 1 base and J by 2 bases, and 14 bases separated the two germline ends. The CDR3 region is CASSLLRGQGNYGYTF. The CDR3 DNA reads TGTGCCAGCAGTTTATTGAGGGGCCAGGGGAACTATGGCTACACCTTC.

The genes are TRBV28 and TRBJ2-7; D might be TRBD1 (6 bases). CDR3 length equals 12 residues. Looked up from germline, CDR1 is MDHEN and CDR2 is SYDVKM. V was trimmed by 4 bases and J by 8 bases, leaving 12 bases between them. The DNA of the CDR3 is TGTGCCAGCAGTTCTTACAGGGTCAAGCAGTACTTC. This gives the protein CASSSYRVKQYF.

The rearrangement uses TRBV28 and TRBJ1-2, with 8 positions matching TRBD1. Losses at the gene ends were 5 bases for V and 5 bases for J; bases not matched to a gene: 7. Germline CDR1 reads MDHEN; CDR2 reads SYDVKM. The CDR3 loop spans 14 amino acids. CDR3 region: CASSPDRGLYGYTF. The CDR3 bases are TGTGCCAGCAGTCCTGACAGGGGATTATATGGCTACACCTTC.

The chain carries TRBV5-6 and TRBJ2-7, with 13 bases lining up with TRBD2. Germline values: CDR1 SGHDT, CDR2 YYEEEE. V trimming: 3 bases; J trimming: 0 bases; junction bases outside the gene matches: 9. The CDR3 length is 18 residues. The CDR3 loop reads CASSSGLAGVESSYEQYF. In DNA, the CDR3 is TGTGCCAGCAGCTCCGGACTAGCGGGAGTTGAAAGCTCCTACGAGCAGTACTTC.

The gene calls are TRBV4-2 and TRBJ1-1, with TRBD1 matching 10 bases. The CDR3 contains 15 residues. The J segment lost 4 bases and the V segment lost 4 bases, leaving 6 bases of the junction unmatched. CDR1 is LGHNA, CDR2 YNFKEQ, per germline. The DNA of the CDR3 is TGTGCCAGCAGCCGACAGGGGGCAGAAGGCACTGAAGCTTTCTTT. Encoded protein: CASSRQGAEGTEAFF.

The gene calls are TRBV7-9 and TRBJ2-7; weak D call: TRBD1 (6 bases). Looked up from germline, CDR1 is SEHNR and CDR2 is FQNEAQ (reference sequence). This CDR3 is 14 amino acids long. V gave up 1 base and J gave up 5 bases, with 12 bases separating them. In nucleotides, the CDR3 is TGTGCCAGCAGCTTAGAAGGGACATTCCACGAGCAGTACTTC. Its translation: CASSLEGTFHEQYF.

Comment on this clone: This CDR3 is also generated by other DNA sequences in the sample. The V and J genes are TRBV2 and TRBJ2-7; 10 nucleotides agree with TRBD2. The germline V gene has CDR1 SNHLY and CDR2 FYNNEI. After removal of 6 bases from V and 0 bases from J, the junction contained 2 bases not matched to a gene. The CDR3 is 14 amino acids. The CDR3 sequence is CASSWTSGSYEQYF. The CDR3 DNA is TGTGCCAGCAGCTGGACTAGCGGCTCCTACGAGCAGTACTTC.

There are a few counts of this clone. The genes are TRBV5-1 and TRBJ1-6; 10 positions match TRBD1. The CDR3 loop spans 16 amino acids. Germline V gene data show CDR1 as SGHRS and CDR2 as YFSETQ. The V and J ends lost 0 bases and 9 bases, in that order; junction bases with no gene match: 6. CDR3 coding DNA: TGCGCCAGCAGCTTGGCCACGGGACAGGGGTTTTCACCCCTCCACTTT. This encodes CASSLATGQGFSPLHF.

This clone appeared once. This chain uses TRBV6-2 or TRBV6-3 with TRBJ1-1; D remains unclear. Germline V gene lookup returns CDR1 MNHEY and CDR2 SVGEGT. V gave up 6 bases and J gave up 1 base, with 18 bases separating them. The length of the CDR3 is 16 residues. This chain's CDR3 is CASSLPRGERNTEAFF. CDR3 sequence (DNA): TGTGCCAGCAGCCTCCCTCGCGGGGAGAGGAACACTGAAGCTTTCTTT.

Only one count was recorded for this clone. J is TRBJ1-6 and V is TRBV6-2 or TRBV6-3, with D hard to call. CDR1 is MNHEY and CDR2 is SVGEGT in the germline V gene. The length of the CDR3 is 15 residues. V shed 5 bases and J shed 5 bases, with 13 bases lying between them. This CDR3 reads CASSDTTRNNSPLHF. CDR3 coding DNA: TGTGCCAGCAGTGATACGACCAGGAATAATTCACCCCTCCACTTT.

The chain recombines TRBV11-2 with TRBJ2-7; 9 nucleotides match TRBD2. The V gene end was trimmed by 5 bases and the J gene end by 9 bases; junction bases not matched to a gene: 14. CDR3 size: 15 residues. Germline loops: CDR1 SGHAT, CDR2 FQNNGV. As DNA, the CDR3 is TGTGCCAGCAGCCGAAACGCGGATAGCGGGGGAAGGCAGTACTTC. Protein product: CASSRNADSGGRQYF.

The chain joins TRBV2 to TRBJ1-1; D ambiguous. Trimming took off 2 bases at V and 1 base at J, with 23 bases between the two ends. CDR3 length: 19 residues. CDR1 is SNHLY and CDR2 is FYNNEI in the germline V gene. CDR3 DNA: TGTGCCAGCAGTGAATTTGGCGTCACGGGGAAAAAAGGGAACACTGAAGCTTTCTTT. It translates to CASSEFGVTGKKGNTEAFF.

V is TRBV19 and J is TRBJ2-1, with D tentatively TRBD2 (5 bases). This CDR3 comprises 14 residues. Germline V gives CDR1 LNHDA, CDR2 SQIVND (reference sequence). The V and J ends lost 3 bases and 8 bases respectively, with 14 bases between them. In DNA form, the CDR3 reads TGTGCCAGTAGTATGGACCGCCTTAGCGATGAGCAGTTCTTC. It specifies CASSMDRLSDEQFF.

The chain carries TRBV6-1 and TRBJ2-3, with 11 positions matching TRBD2. The CDR3 is made up of 16 amino acids. The J segment lost 5 bases and the V segment lost 1 base, leaving 5 bases of the junction unmatched. CDR1 and CDR2 from the germline V gene are MNHNS and SASEGT. CDR3 loop: CASSEVSGGAEDTQYF. CDR3 nucleotide sequence: TGTGCCAGCAGTGAAGTTAGCGGGGGGGCTGAAGATACGCAGTATTTT.

The rearrangement links TRBV7-8 to TRBJ2-7; D is uncertain. CDR3 size: 12 residues. Germline CDR1 reads SGHVS; CDR2 reads FQNEAQ. V was pared by 5 bases and J by 2 bases, with 7 bases between. DNA for the CDR3: TGTGCCAGCAGCCCCTCCCCCTACGAGCAGTACTTC. Its protein is CASSPSPYEQYF.

V is TRBV25-1 and J is TRBJ2-7; possibly TRBD1 for D (6 bases). CDR3 length equals 14 residues. The V end was cut by 5 bases, the J end by 4 bases, with 15 bases between. Germline CDR1 and CDR2: MGHDK and SYGVNS. Here the CDR3 reads CASSPGQNTYEQYF. CDR3 DNA: TGTGCCAGCAGTCCGGGACAAAACACATACGAGCAGTACTTC.

The rearrangement uses TRBV6-4 and TRBJ2-7; tentative D call: TRBD1 (7 bases). CDR3 length equals 19 residues. Trimming cost V 6 bases and J 4 bases, with 31 bases left between them. Germline V lookup: CDR1 MRHNA, CDR2 SNTAGT. CDR3 bases: TGTGCCAGCAGCGCGGGACAGCTTAAAAAACTCCGACCGATTTACGAGCAGTACTTC. It yields the protein CASSAGQLKKLRPIYEQYF.

The V and J genes are TRBV7-6 and TRBJ2-6, with a weak D call TRBD1 (6 bases). V lost 4 bases to trimming and J lost 2 bases, with 9 bases between them. The CDR3 has 15 amino acids. Per the germline V gene, CDR1 is SGHVS and CDR2 is FNYEAQ. CDR3 in amino acids: CASSSNRAGANVLTF. CDR3 nucleotides: TGTGCCAGCAGCTCTAACAGGGCTGGGGCCAACGTCCTGACTTTC.

The chain joins TRBV6-6 to TRBJ2-1; D perhaps matches TRBD2 (6 bases). Trimming cost V 6 bases and J 7 bases, with 10 bases left between them. Germline V gene lookup returns CDR1 MNHNY and CDR2 SVGAGI (reference sequence). The CDR3 is 12 amino acids. CDR3 coding DNA: TGTGCCAGCAGCAGACTAGGGAATGAGCAGTTCTTC. Its translation: CASSRLGNEQFF.

The rearrangement links TRBV9 to TRBJ1-3, with TRBD1 matching 10 bases. CDR3 length: 16 amino acids. Per germline, CDR1 SGDLS and CDR2 YYNGEE. V gave up 3 bases and J gave up 4 bases; unmatched junction bases: 7. For the CDR3, the DNA is TGTGCCAGCAGCGCCCCGGGACAGGGGATCGGAAACACCATATATTTT. Translated, it gives CASSAPGQGIGNTIYF.

This clone came up once. The chain carries TRBV29-1 and TRBJ1-4; perhaps TRBD1 as D (6 bases). The V end was cut by 4 bases, the J end by 7 bases, with 13 bases between. The CDR3 covers 13 residues. CDR1 and CDR2 (germline): SQVTM, ANQGSEA. CDR3 in DNA: TGCAGCGTTGCGCAGGGGATGGGTGAAAAACTGTTTTTT. Amino acids: CSVAQGMGEKLFF.

In its sample, this clone was seen once. The V call is TRBV3-1 (or the pseudogene TRBV3-2), the J call TRBJ1-1, with a possible D match to TRBD1 (6 bases). CDR3 size: 15 residues. Germline V gene sequence: CDR1 LGHDT, CDR2 YNNKEL (reference sequence). Trimming removed 1 base at V and 5 bases at J, with 14 bases between. In nucleotides, the CDR3 is TGTGCCAGCAGCCAAGGCGGGGGGCGGTTTACTGAAGCTTTCTTT. Protein: CASSQGGGRFTEAFF.

The sample holds a few counts of this clone. The gene calls are TRBV3-1 (or the pseudogene TRBV3-2) and TRBJ2-5; 13 positions match TRBD2. CDR3 length: 17 residues. Trimming removed 1 base from V and 2 bases from J; junction bases left unmatched: 4. Germline V lookup: CDR1 LGHDT, CDR2 YNNKEL (reference sequence). This CDR3 reads CASSQGETSGRQETQYF. In DNA, the CDR3 is TGTGCCAGCAGCCAAGGAGAGACTAGCGGGAGGCAAGAGACCCAGTACTTC.

The genes are TRBV27 and TRBJ1-1; tentatively, D is TRBD1 (5 bases). The CDR3 sequence is 13 residues long. The ends were cut back, 2 bases at V and 3 bases at J, with 7 bases in the middle. Per the germline V gene, CDR1 is MNHEY and CDR2 is SMNVEV (reference sequence). Here the CDR3 reads CASSLGRDTEAFF. The CDR3 coding sequence is TGTGCCAGCAGTTTAGGCAGGGACACTGAAGCTTTCTTT.